This T cell receptor beta chain stems from a study of cytomegalovirus exposure and HLA in healthy donors (dated by TCRdb to 2015 to 2018). For context, the study as a whole: The 500 to 800 repertoires of the first cohort and the 95 to 150 validation repertoires were produced on the same platform, according to a later analysis. To predict cytomegalovirus infection status, the study combined high-throughput TCR immunosequencing, statistical association of individual TCRs with disease status, and machine learning. Besides the first cohort of 666 subjects, a separate validation cohort made up of around 120 different subjects was used. The study was designed to test whether signatures of past pathogen exposure could be identified by cataloging public T cell receptors.

Study-level results and caveats: A later analysis had no HLA typing for the validation cohort, so co-occurrence there was scored across all 110 or so repertoires. The authors suggested that the approach could potentially be extended to other disease states and immunological phenotypes. The classifier was reported to diagnose cytomegalovirus status with high specificity and sensitivity in both the original cohort and the validation cohort. The study gave a list of some 150 TCR beta chains associated with cytomegalovirus. Three of the identified cytomegalovirus-associated TCR beta chains were confirmed in vitro to be specific for cytomegalovirus antigens. Most TCR sequences were seen in very few donors, while some public TCRs were found in many individuals. Of the cluster scores, roughly 93% were above 0 in a later analysis, which found that TCRs clustered in the first cohort also tended to co-occur in the 95 to 150 validation repertoires.

Comments on this clone: Which antigen it targets is not known. Base qualities are not provided; no much larger clone lies one nucleotide away.

The germline V gene provides CDR1 MGHRA and CDR2 YSYEKL. Compared with germline, V lacks 2 bases and J lacks 6 bases; bases without a gene match: 6. The CDR3 sequence holds 14 residues, the cysteine and phenylalanine included. Only CDR3 DNA is held: 42 bases, read in frame from base 1. Library preparation used the immunoSEQ multiplex PCR assay. Turning to the authors' computational methods: A statistical classification framework was developed to diagnose cytomegalovirus status using the catalog of TCR beta chain sequences. TCRdb took this table from immuneACCESS and kept in-frame rearrangements with V and J called. Such tables lack part of the clones; where checked against another copy, unresolved V genes explain under half of the gap, and the rest is unexplained. That table gives V, J and clone size, and the DNA gave D and trimming. The sample table holds around 230,000 clones, of which around 88% were seen once. Of the sample, 1% to 1.5% falls within the top ten clones.

The donors belonged to the validation cohort of about 120 subjects, which was separate from the roughly 670-subject first cohort. The sequence was collected from a woman aged 25 to 39 in good health and CMV-seropositive. The chain is made from TRBV4-1 and TRBJ1-2, with TRBD1 matching 7 junction bases. Sample: PBMCs. The nucleotide sequence reads as follows: TGCGCCAGCAGCCAAAACCAGGGGGTGGATGGCTACACCTTC. Translated, it reads CASSQNQGVDGYTF.